This TCR beta chain was observed in a study of control samples from healthy donors and cancer patients. The ends were cut back, 9 bases at V and 8 bases at J, with 25 bases in the middle. Looked up from germline, CDR1 is LNHDA and CDR2 is SQIVND (reference sequence). The CDR3 length is 15 residues. Produced via immunoSEQ multiplex PCR; TCRdb's table is partial and in-frame only. The sample shows under 85,000 clones, about nine tenths of them seen only once. This clone is a singleton in its sample. The specimen was PBMCs. The receptor was isolated from a man between 60 and 70 years old with colorectal cancer. The chain uses TRBV19 and TRBJ1-2; TRBD1 is a possible D gene (6 bases). Here the CDR3 reads CASEDFGRGARGYTF. CDR3 nucleotide sequence: TGTGCCAGCGAAGACTTTGGACGGGGGGCGAGGGGCTACACCTTC.